These T cell receptor beta chains were read from a single sample in a study of a mutant IDH1 vaccine in newly diagnosed glioma. Measured with immunoSEQ multiplex PCR; TCRdb has only the in-frame clones, and not every one. The repertoire has roughly 84,000 clones, about 80% of them found once; the top ten carry 5% to 5.5%. Sequencing was performed on PBMCs, taken from a glioma patient treated with radiotherapy, temozolomide or both. These receptors were obtained from a man aged 40-49 years with glioma. Some clones in this sample may be carry-over from other donors' samples. Both conserved end residues are part of each CDR3. A D gene is named only where the DNA matches it firmly. The listing skips clone size in some rows; elsewhere it reads once, few, many or a size class.

d_gene: TRBD1; v_gene: TRBV5-1; abundance: many; j_gene: TRBJ1-4; CDR3nt: TGCGCCAGCAGGACAGGGGCGAACGAAAAACTGTTTTTT; CDR3aa: CASRTGANEKLFF
d_gene: -; v_gene: TRBV2; abundance: -; j_gene: TRBJ1-2; CDR3nt: TGTGCCACGGGGGTGCGTAGCTATGGCTACACCTTC; CDR3aa: CATGVRSYGYTF
d_gene: -; v_gene: TRBV7-2; abundance: -; j_gene: TRBJ2-4; CDR3nt: TGTGCCAGCAGCTTAGGGTGGGCTAAAAACATTCAGTACTTC; CDR3aa: CASSLGWAKNIQYF
d_gene: -; v_gene: TRBV5-1; abundance: -; j_gene: TRBJ2-3; CDR3nt: TGCGCCAGCAGCTTGGGGACAGCAACTGGCACAGATACGCAGTATTTT; CDR3aa: CASSLGTATGTDTQYF
d_gene: TRBD1; v_gene: TRBV30; abundance: -; j_gene: TRBJ2-6; CDR3nt: TGTGCCTGGAACGGACAGGTCCTGTTCTCTGGGGCCAACGTCCTGACTTTC; CDR3aa: CAWNGQVLFSGANVLTF
d_gene: TRBD2; v_gene: TRBV6-5; abundance: -; j_gene: TRBJ2-1; CDR3nt: TGTGCCAGCAGTGGCAGTAGACTAGCGTCCAATGAGCAGTTCTTC; CDR3aa: CASSGSRLASNEQFF
d_gene: -; v_gene: TRBV6-1; abundance: -; j_gene: TRBJ1-2; CDR3nt: TGTGCCAGCAGCGGGGACGGTTTTTACTATGGCTACACCTTC; CDR3aa: CASSGDGFYYGYTF
d_gene: -; v_gene: TRBV6-6; abundance: -; j_gene: TRBJ1-3; CDR3nt: TGTGCCAGCAGTTACTCAGAGGGTATCTCTGGAAACACCATATATTTT; CDR3aa: CASSYSEGISGNTIYF
d_gene: TRBD2; v_gene: TRBV2; abundance: -; j_gene: TRBJ2-5; CDR3nt: TGTGCCAGCACCCTGGGGACTAGCGGGGGCCGAGAGACCCAGTACTTC; CDR3aa: CASTLGTSGGRETQYF
d_gene: TRBD1; v_gene: TRBV5-1; abundance: -; j_gene: TRBJ1-1; CDR3nt: TGCGCCAGCAGCATGAACAGGGGGGTCACTGAAGCTTTCTTT; CDR3aa: CASSMNRGVTEAFF
d_gene: TRBD2; v_gene: TRBV30; abundance: -; j_gene: TRBJ2-3; CDR3nt: TGTGCCTCCCGACTAGCGGGGGGGCCAGATACGCAGTATTTT; CDR3aa: CASRLAGGPDTQYF
d_gene: -; v_gene: TRBV2; abundance: -; j_gene: TRBJ1-5; CDR3nt: TGTGCCAGCAGGGGTTTGCATCAGCCCCAGCATTTT; CDR3aa: CASRGLHQPQHF
d_gene: TRBD1; v_gene: TRBV27; abundance: -; j_gene: TRBJ2-7; CDR3nt: TGTGCCAGCAGAGGGGACAGGGGATTGTACGAGCAGTACTTC; CDR3aa: CASRGDRGLYEQYF
d_gene: TRBD2; v_gene: TRBV2; abundance: -; j_gene: TRBJ2-2; CDR3nt: TGTGCCAGCAGTGTTGTTCGCGTTCGGGGGGGTGCCGGGGAGCTGTTTTTT; CDR3aa: CASSVVRVRGGAGELFF
d_gene: -; v_gene: TRBV5-1; abundance: -; j_gene: TRBJ1-4; CDR3nt: TGCGCCAGCAGCCCCCCCAATGAAAAACTGTTTTTT; CDR3aa: CASSPPNEKLFF
d_gene: -; v_gene: TRBV5-1; abundance: -; j_gene: TRBJ1-1; CDR3nt: TGCGCCAGCAGCTTCTCAGCGAACACTGAAGCTTTCTTT; CDR3aa: CASSFSANTEAFF
d_gene: -; v_gene: TRBV21-1; abundance: -; j_gene: TRBJ1-1; CDR3nt: TGTGCCAGCAGCAAAGCGGCGGGGGCGAGCACTGAAGCTTTCTTT; CDR3aa: CASSKAAGASTEAFF
d_gene: -; v_gene: TRBV4-2; abundance: -; j_gene: TRBJ1-4; CDR3nt: TGTGCCAGCAGCCAAGGGCCCTCAACTAATGAAAAACTGTTTTTT; CDR3aa: CASSQGPSTNEKLFF
d_gene: TRBD2; v_gene: TRBV5-6; abundance: -; j_gene: TRBJ2-5; CDR3nt: TGTGCCAGCAGCTTAACGGGAGGGGCCAACCAAGAGACCCAGTACTTC; CDR3aa: CASSLTGGANQETQYF
d_gene: -; v_gene: TRBV7-9; abundance: -; j_gene: TRBJ1-1; CDR3nt: TGTGCCAGCAGCTTACTCGGAGGAGAAGCTTTCTTT; CDR3aa: CASSLLGGEAFF
d_gene: TRBD1; v_gene: TRBV4-1; abundance: -; j_gene: TRBJ2-3; CDR3nt: TGCGCCAGCAGCCAAGATTTGACTCGGGGACAGGGGGCAAATACGCAGTATTTT; CDR3aa: CASSQDLTRGQGANTQYF
d_gene: TRBD1; v_gene: TRBV18; abundance: few; j_gene: TRBJ1-5; CDR3nt: TGTGCCAGCGCACCGGGACAGCATAGCAATCAGCCCCAGCATTTT; CDR3aa: CASAPGQHSNQPQHF
d_gene: TRBD2; v_gene: TRBV4-1; abundance: -; j_gene: TRBJ2-1; CDR3nt: TGCGCCAGCAGCCAGCCAAGCGGGACTACTAGGGGCAATGAGCAGTTCTTC; CDR3aa: CASSQPSGTTRGNEQFF
d_gene: -; v_gene: TRBV15; abundance: -; j_gene: TRBJ1-1; CDR3nt: TGTGCCACCAGCTTCGGACTGGGCACTGAAGCTTTCTTT; CDR3aa: CATSFGLGTEAFF
d_gene: -; v_gene: TRBV5-1; abundance: -; j_gene: TRBJ1-3; CDR3nt: TGCGCCAGCAGCTTGGGGGTCCAGGGCTCTGGAAACACCATATATTTT; CDR3aa: CASSLGVQGSGNTIYF
d_gene: -; v_gene: TRBV6-6; abundance: -; j_gene: TRBJ1-2; CDR3nt: TGTGCCAGCAGTTACGGAACAGGGACAAACTATGGCTACACCTTC; CDR3aa: CASSYGTGTNYGYTF
d_gene: TRBD1; v_gene: TRBV6-6; abundance: -; j_gene: TRBJ1-2; CDR3nt: TGTGCCAGCAGGCGACAGGGCGGCTATGGCTACACCTTC; CDR3aa: CASRRQGGYGYTF
d_gene: -; v_gene: TRBV2; abundance: few; j_gene: TRBJ1-1; CDR3nt: TGTGCCAGCAGTTCGGATCTGCCGGGAGCTTTCTTT; CDR3aa: CASSSDLPGAFF
d_gene: -; v_gene: TRBV4-1; abundance: -; j_gene: TRBJ1-2; CDR3nt: TGCGCCAGCAGCCAAGGGGCCCAGACCCTCTATGGCTACACCTTC; CDR3aa: CASSQGAQTLYGYTF
d_gene: -; v_gene: TRBV7-6; abundance: -; j_gene: TRBJ1-3; CDR3nt: TGTGCCAGCGGTTCGAAGGGGGCTGGAAACACCATATATTTT; CDR3aa: CASGSKGAGNTIYF
d_gene: -; v_gene: TRBV18; abundance: -; j_gene: TRBJ1-6; CDR3nt: TGTGCCAGCTCACCAAGAGGGGCGCAAAATTCACCCCTCCACTTT; CDR3aa: CASSPRGAQNSPLHF
d_gene: TRBD2; v_gene: TRBV6-5; abundance: -; j_gene: TRBJ2-7; CDR3nt: TGTGCCAGCAGTCCTAGCGGGGGGGGAAACTACGAGCAGTACTTC; CDR3aa: CASSPSGGGNYEQYF
d_gene: -; v_gene: TRBV6-5; abundance: -; j_gene: TRBJ1-6; CDR3nt: TGTGCCAGCAGTTACTCTCGGGGAGGGTATAATTCACCCCTCCACTTT; CDR3aa: CASSYSRGGYNSPLHF
d_gene: -; v_gene: TRBV6-1; abundance: -; j_gene: TRBJ1-1; CDR3nt: TGTGCCAGCAGCGCACTAGTCGCTGAAGCTTTCTTT; CDR3aa: CASSALVAEAFF
d_gene: -; v_gene: TRBV6-5; abundance: few; j_gene: TRBJ1-4; CDR3nt: TGTGCCAGCAGGGTTAATGAAAAACTGTTTTTT; CDR3aa: CASRVNEKLFF
d_gene: -; v_gene: TRBV27; abundance: -; j_gene: TRBJ1-6; CDR3nt: TGTGCCAGCAGTACCCGAGACCCTACCACCTATAATTCACCCCTCCACTTT; CDR3aa: CASSTRDPTTYNSPLHF
d_gene: -; v_gene: TRBV29-1; abundance: few; j_gene: TRBJ1-1; CDR3nt: TGCAGCGTTGTTATAGGGCCGGAAGCTTTCTTT; CDR3aa: CSVVIGPEAFF
d_gene: -; v_gene: TRBV30; abundance: -; j_gene: TRBJ2-2; CDR3nt: TGTGCCTGGAGTGTACGAGGGGTCACCGGGGAGCTGTTTTTT; CDR3aa: CAWSVRGVTGELFF
d_gene: -; v_gene: TRBV6-1; abundance: once; j_gene: TRBJ2-7; CDR3nt: TGTGCCAGCAGTGTTAGGACAGAGATTTTCTACGAGCAGTACTTC; CDR3aa: CASSVRTEIFYEQYF
d_gene: -; v_gene: TRBV4-1; abundance: -; j_gene: TRBJ1-2; CDR3nt: TGCGCCAGCAGCCAAGATGCGACACTTAACTATGGCTACACCTTC; CDR3aa: CASSQDATLNYGYTF
d_gene: -; v_gene: TRBV6-5; abundance: -; j_gene: TRBJ1-1; CDR3nt: TGTGCCAGCATCCGGGGGTCCACCATGAACACTGAAGCTTTCTTT; CDR3aa: CASIRGSTMNTEAFF
d_gene: -; v_gene: TRBV4-1; abundance: -; j_gene: TRBJ2-7; CDR3nt: TGCGCCAGCAGCCGCGGGACGGAGAAAGACGAGCAGTACTTC; CDR3aa: CASSRGTEKDEQYF